The present entry profiles one T cell receptor beta chain with its context. Its target is unknown. RNA transcripts were the source from which TCR beta CDR3 regions were amplified. RT-PCR in the first round used HTBI primers; a second-round multiplex PCR followed. MiXCR, applied by TCRdb to the multiplex PCR reads, yields one record per CDR3 protein. The sample includes 500,000 to 600,000 distinct CDR3 sequences, approximately 35% of them seen just once. The CDR3 totals 14 residues. V was trimmed by 2 bases and J by 9 bases, leaving 11 bases between them. The source of the sample is a study of Graves' ophthalmopathy and Graves' hyperthyroidism. Study outcomes and limitations: Sensitivity reached roughly 71% and specificity about 78% when the model predicted ophthalmopathy progression. A model built from 13 signatures distinguished ophthalmopathy from stable hyperthyroidism with roughly 90% sensitivity and 81.08% specificity.

The TCR comes from an adult man with Graves' hyperthyroidism. Sequenced material: peripheral blood or thyroid tissue (not recorded which). The chain uses TRBV12-3 or TRBV12-4 and TRBJ1-6; maybe TRBD1 (6 bases). The CDR3 nucleotides read TGTGCCAGCAGTTTAATGGGGGCAGGTTCACCCCTCCACTTT. The encoded protein is CASSLMGAGSPLHF.